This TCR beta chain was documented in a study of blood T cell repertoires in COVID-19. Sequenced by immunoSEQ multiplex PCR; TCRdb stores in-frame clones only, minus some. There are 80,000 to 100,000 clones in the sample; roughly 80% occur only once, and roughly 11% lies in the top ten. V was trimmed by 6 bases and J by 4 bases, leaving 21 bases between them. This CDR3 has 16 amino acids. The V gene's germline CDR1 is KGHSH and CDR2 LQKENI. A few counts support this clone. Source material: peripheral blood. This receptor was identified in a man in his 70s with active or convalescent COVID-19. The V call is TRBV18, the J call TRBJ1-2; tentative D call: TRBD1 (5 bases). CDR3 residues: CASSQGMEGRSYGYTF. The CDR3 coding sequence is TGTGCCAGCTCCCAGGGAATGGAGGGACGCTCCTATGGCTACACCTTC.